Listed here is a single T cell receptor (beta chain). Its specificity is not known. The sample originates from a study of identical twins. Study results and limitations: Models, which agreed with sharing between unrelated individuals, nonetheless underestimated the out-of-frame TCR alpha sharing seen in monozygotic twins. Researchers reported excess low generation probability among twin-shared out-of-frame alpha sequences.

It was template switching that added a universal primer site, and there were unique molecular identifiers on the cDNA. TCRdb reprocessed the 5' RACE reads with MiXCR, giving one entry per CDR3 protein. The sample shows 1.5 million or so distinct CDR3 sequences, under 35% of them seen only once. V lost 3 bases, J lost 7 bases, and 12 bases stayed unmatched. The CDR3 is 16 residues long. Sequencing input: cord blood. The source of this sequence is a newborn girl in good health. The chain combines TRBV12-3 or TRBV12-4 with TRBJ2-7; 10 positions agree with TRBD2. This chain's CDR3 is CASSFGASGRFYEQYF. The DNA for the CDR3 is TGTGCCAGCAGTTTCGGGGCTAGCGGGAGATTCTATGAGCAGTACTTC.